One and the same sample provided the 21 T cell receptor beta chains below, sequenced in a study of shared clonotypes between healthy human individuals. Generated by immunoSEQ multiplex PCR, the TCRdb table keeps only in-frame clones and is missing some. There are roughly 890,000 clones in the sample; around 93% occur only once, and under 30% lies in the top ten. Naive CD8 isolation took CD45RO-negative cells positively selected for CCR7 and excluded terminally differentiated effector memory CD45RA+ cells. Input material: naive CD8+ T cells sorted from blood. The receptors here all came from a man aged 25 to 40 in good health.

The gene calls are TRBV25-1 and TRBJ2-2; 11 nucleotides agree with TRBD2. This CDR3 has 16 amino acids. The V and J ends lost 1 base and 4 bases, in that order; junction bases with no gene match: 2. CDR1 and CDR2 from the germline V gene are MGHDK and SYGVNS. CDR3 protein: CASSEFLAGGTGELFF. Here the CDR3 DNA reads TGTGCCAGCAGTGAATTTCTAGCGGGAGGCACCGGGGAGCTGTTTTTT.

The sample holds a few counts of this clone. The chain combines TRBV7-3 with TRBJ2-1, with 11 bases that match TRBD2. CDR1 and CDR2 (germline): SGHTA, FQGTGA. V dropped 2 bases and J dropped 4; count of bases not matched to a gene: 10. The CDR3 covers 18 residues. The CDR3 nucleotides read TGTGCCAGCAGCTTATACAGTGGCCGGACTAGCGGGTACAATGAGCAGTTCTTC. Protein: CASSLYSGRTSGYNEQFF.

The chain is built from TRBV19 and TRBJ2-1; D not resolved. V lost 3 bases and J 7 bases, leaving 7 bases between the germline ends. This CDR3 is 12 amino acids long. Germline CDR1 is LNHDA and CDR2 is SQIVND (reference sequence). The CDR3 sequence is CASSIIPNEQFF. In DNA form, the CDR3 reads TGTGCCAGTAGTATCATCCCAAATGAGCAGTTCTTC.

Regarding this clone: Mismatch with germline at one junction end may stem from a read error. The chain has TRBV7-7 and TRBJ2-1, with no clear D. The CDR3 length is 15 residues. CDR1 is SSHAT, CDR2 FNYEAQ, per germline (reference sequence). The CDR3, as DNA: TGTGCTAGCAGCCCCTTTTTCGTGCCGGGCAATGAGCAGTTCTTC. This gives the protein CASSPFFVPGNEQFF.

J is TRBJ1-4 and V is TRBV30; perhaps TRBD1 as D (5 bases). Germline V gene sequence: CDR1 GTSNPN, CDR2 SVGIG (reference sequence). V dropped 1 base and J dropped 3 bases, with 6 bases sitting between them. This CDR3 is 13 amino acids long. The CDR3 here is CAWSGGANEKLFF. The CDR3 DNA is TGTGCCTGGAGTGGAGGGGCTAATGAAAAACTGTTTTTT.

This chain uses TRBV25-1 with TRBJ2-7; D remains unclear. Germline lookup yields CDR1 MGHDK and CDR2 SYGVNS. V lost 4 bases to trimming and J lost 3 bases, with 7 bases between them. This CDR3 contains 12 residues. The chain's CDR3 is CASSAGFYEQYF. The DNA for the CDR3 is TGTGCCAGCAGTGCCGGTTTCTACGAGCAGTACTTC.

The chain uses TRBV5-1 and TRBJ2-7, with no clear D. V was trimmed by 0 bases and J by 2 bases, leaving 6 bases between them. Germline V lookup: CDR1 SGHRS, CDR2 YFSETQ. CDR3 length: 13 residues. Written as DNA, the CDR3 is TGCGCCAGCAGCTTGGCTTACCCCTACGAGCAGTACTTC. This sequence encodes CASSLAYPYEQYF. Filled out from reference TRBV5-1 and TRBJ2-7, the complete variable domain reads KAGVTQTPRYLIKTRGQQVTLSCSPISGHRSVSWYQQTPGQGLQFLFEYFSETQRNKGNFPGRFSGRQFSNSRSEMNVSTLELGDSALYLCASSLAYPYEQYFGPGTRLTVT.

The CDR3: CASSDWGTGVSATQYF. DNA of the CDR3: TGTGCCAGCAGTGACTGGGGTACGGGAGTCTCTGCTACGCAGTATTTT. J is TRBJ2-3 and V is TRBV6-4; D possibly corresponds to TRBD2 (6 bases). V was pared by 1 base and J by 8 bases, with 19 bases between. CDR3 length: 16 residues. The germline CDR1 and CDR2 sequences are MRHNA and SNTAGT.

The chain links TRBV6-1 to TRBJ2-7; TRBD2 agrees at 7 bases. CDR1 and CDR2 (germline): MNHNS, SASEGT. The V and J ends lost 1 base and 4 bases, in that order; junction bases with no gene match: 7. This CDR3 comprises 15 residues. The CDR3 spells CASSEGWGGAYEQYF. CDR3 DNA sequence: TGTGCCAGCAGTGAAGGCTGGGGGGGAGCTTACGAGCAGTACTTC.

V is TRBV2 and J is TRBJ1-2, with D possibly matching TRBD1 (5 bases). V shed 6 bases and J shed 8 bases, with 10 bases lying between them. CDR1 and CDR2 (germline): SNHLY, FYNNEI. There are 11 residues in the CDR3. CDR3 bases: TGTGCCAGCAGGGGACCGTGGGGCTACACCTTC. Its protein product is CASRGPWGYTF. The full variable domain, its missing parts supplied by reference TRBV2 and TRBJ1-2, is EPEVTQTPSHQVTQMGQEVILRCVPISNHLYFYWYRQILGQKVEFLVSFYNNEISEKSEIFDDQFSVERPDGSNFTLKIRSTKLEDSAMYFCASRGPWGYTFGSGTRLTVV.

The genes are TRBV6-5 and TRBJ2-1, with TRBD2 matching 9 bases. Trimming at V came to 6 bases and at J to 6 bases, leaving 9 bases not matched to a gene. The germline V gene encodes CDR1 MNHEY and CDR2 SVGAGI. The CDR3 contains 15 residues. CDR3 loop: CASSAGGLAANEQFF. The CDR3 DNA is TGTGCCAGCAGCGCTGGGGGACTAGCCGCCAATGAGCAGTTCTTC.

The chain employs TRBV7-3 and TRBJ2-2; D is unclear. This CDR3 is built from 12 residues. The ends were cut back, 5 bases at V and 2 bases at J, with 3 bases in the middle. Germline values: CDR1 SGHTA, CDR2 FQGTGA. Here the CDR3 reads CASSENTGELFF. As DNA, the CDR3 is TGTGCCAGCAGCGAAAACACCGGGGAGCTGTTTTTT.

This clone was picked up one time. The J gene is TRBJ2-7, the V gene TRBV25-1, with D tentatively TRBD1 or TRBD2 (5 bases each). The CDR3 is 16 amino acids. Trimming left V 0 bases short and J 2 bases short, with 14 bases between. The germline V gene has CDR1 MGHDK and CDR2 SYGVNS. The DNA of the CDR3 is TGTGCCAGCAGTGAATATGGGGGACCTGACGCCTACGAGCAGTACTTC. It specifies CASSEYGGPDAYEQYF.

The chain uses TRBV9 and TRBJ2-6; TRBD1 agrees at 9 bases. This CDR3 comprises 15 residues. The V and J ends lost 10 bases and 3 bases, in that order; junction bases with no gene match: 8. The V gene's germline CDR1 is SGDLS and CDR2 YYNGEE. As DNA, the CDR3 is TGTGCCTATTACAGGGGGCGAGGTGGGGCCAACGTCCTGACTTTC. Its translation is CAYYRGRGGANVLTF.

On this clone: This sample also contains other DNA sequences that code for the same CDR3. V usage is TRBV7-9 and J usage is TRBJ2-1; D unclear. The germline CDR1 and CDR2 sequences are SEHNR and FQNEAQ (reference sequence). CDR3 length: 10 residues. V shed 5 bases and J shed 6 bases, with 2 bases lying between them. The CDR3 coding sequence is TGTGCCAGCAGCACCAATGAGCAGTTCTTC. This encodes CASSTNEQFF.

V gene TRBV19 combines with J gene TRBJ2-1, with TRBD1 matching 11 bases. The junction had 8 bases not matched to a gene; V was cut back by 1 base and J by 6 bases. There are 17 residues in the CDR3. The germline V gene encodes CDR1 LNHDA and CDR2 SQIVND (reference sequence). The CDR3 reads CASSIVAGQGAINEQFF. Written as DNA, the CDR3 is TGTGCCAGTAGTATAGTAGCCGGACAGGGGGCGATCAATGAGCAGTTCTTC. Combining the CDR3 with reference TRBV19 and TRBJ2-1 gives the whole variable domain DGGITQSPKYLFRKEGQNVTLSCEQNLNHDAMYWYRQDPGQGLRLIYYSQIVNDFQKGDIAEGYSVSREKKESFPLTVTSAQKNPTAFYLCASSIVAGQGAINEQFFGPGTRLTVL.

The chain links TRBV6-1 to TRBJ2-3; 8 positions agree with TRBD2. Germline V gene sequence: CDR1 MNHNS, CDR2 SASEGT. The CDR3 sequence is 15 residues long. After removal of 6 bases from V and 0 bases from J, the junction contained 5 bases not matched to a gene. For the CDR3, the DNA is TGTGCCAGCAGGAGAAAGCGGGAGAGCACAGATACGCAGTATTTT. Protein: CASRRKRESTDTQYF.

The chain uses TRBV4-1 and TRBJ2-3; perhaps TRBD2 as D (6 bases). V lost 0 bases, J lost 1 base, and 8 bases lay in between. The CDR3 has 15 residues. Germline V gene lookup returns CDR1 MGHRA and CDR2 YSYEKL. The CDR3 loop is CASSQEPGGTDTQYF. The DNA of the CDR3 is TGCGCCAGCAGCCAAGAACCGGGAGGCACAGATACGCAGTATTTT.

The gene calls are TRBV30 and TRBJ2-7; TRBD2 agrees at 8 bases. This CDR3 has 13 residues. The germline V gene has CDR1 GTSNPN and CDR2 SVGIG (reference sequence). With 7 bases clipped from V and 3 bases from J, the junction kept 8 bases outside the gene matches. The chain's CDR3 is CASAGVDIYEQYF. Written as DNA, the CDR3 is TGTGCCTCAGCGGGAGTAGACATCTACGAGCAGTACTTC. Full variable domain (missing parts from reference TRBV30 and TRBJ2-7): SQTIHQWPATLVQPVGSPLSLECTVEGTSNPNLYWYRQAAGRGLQLLFYSVGIGQISSEVPQNLSASRPQDRQFILSSKKLLLSDSGFYLCASAGVDIYEQYFGPGTRLTVT.

V is TRBV7-9 and J is TRBJ1-1; D may be TRBD1 (6 bases). The V and J ends lost 2 bases and 1 base respectively, with 17 bases between them. This CDR3 spans 17 amino acids. Germline CDR1 is SEHNR and CDR2 is FQNEAQ (reference sequence). The CDR3 coding sequence is TGTGCCAGCAGCTTAACGTACAGGGAACCCTGGAACACTGAAGCTTTCTTT. Translated: CASSLTYREPWNTEAFF.

This clone was detected once. The V call is TRBV5-1, the J call TRBJ2-7; 12 positions agree with TRBD2. The germline gives CDR1 SGHRS, CDR2 YFSETQ. J was trimmed by 2 bases and V by 4 bases; bases with no gene match: 4. The CDR3 runs 15 residues. The CDR3 sequence is CASSTGLAGTYEQYF. CDR3 bases: TGCGCCAGCAGCACCGGACTAGCGGGGACCTACGAGCAGTACTTC.